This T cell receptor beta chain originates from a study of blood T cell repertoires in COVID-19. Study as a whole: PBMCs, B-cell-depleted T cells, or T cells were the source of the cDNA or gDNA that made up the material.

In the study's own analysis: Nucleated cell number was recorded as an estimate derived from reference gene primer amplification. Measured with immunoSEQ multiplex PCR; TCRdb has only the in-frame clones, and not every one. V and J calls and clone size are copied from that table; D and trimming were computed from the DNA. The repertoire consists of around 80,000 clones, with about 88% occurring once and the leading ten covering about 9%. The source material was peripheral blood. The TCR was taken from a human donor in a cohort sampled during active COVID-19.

The CDR3 sequence: CASSPRVFAGGPLDTQYF. CDR3 DNA sequence: TGCGCCAGCAGCCCCCGGGTCTTCGCGGGAGGGCCGCTAGATACGCAGTATTTT. The chain links TRBV5-1 to TRBJ2-3, with TRBD2 identical over 9 bases. V lost 4 bases and J lost 5; bases outside the gene matches: 17. Germline CDR1 SGHRS, CDR2 YFSETQ. The CDR3 has 18 residues.